This T cell receptor beta chain was documented in a study of blood T cell repertoires in COVID-19. The data were produced by immunoSEQ multiplex PCR, yet TCRdb's version contains in-frame clones alone and is incomplete. The table lists about 250,000 clones, approximately 88% of them singletons. Cohorts were determined from participant-reported clinical history. Trimming cost V 3 bases and J 8 bases, with 15 bases left between them. The length of the CDR3 is 14 residues. Germline values: CDR1 SGDLS, CDR2 YYNGEE. The sequenced sample was PBMCs or T cells enriched from blood (not recorded which). This clonotype originated in a woman in her thirties or forties who had been exposed to COVID-19. The chain employs TRBV9 and TRBJ2-1; possibly TRBD1 for D (5 bases). CDR3 coding DNA: TGTGCCAGCAGCGCCCAGGGTTTAAGGGATGAGCAGTTCTTC. The encoded protein is CASSAQGLRDEQFF.